Reported below is one TCR beta chain. TCRdb's copy holds only in-frame clones and misses some; the assay was immunoSEQ multiplex PCR. The table includes roughly 100,000 clones, roughly four fifths detected once. The entry originates in a study of blood T cell repertoires in COVID-19. On the study more broadly: Sources were T cells, B-cell-depleted T cells, or PBMCs; the material itself was cDNA or gDNA.

Trimming shortened V by 5 bases and J by 0 bases, and 9 bases separated the two germline ends. Per the germline V gene, CDR1 is MNHEY and CDR2 is SVGAGI. CDR3 length: 14 amino acids. The sequenced sample consisted of peripheral blood. The chain joins TRBV6-5 to TRBJ2-3; weak D call: TRBD2 (6 bases). The receptor was isolated from a man at least 80 years old with COVID-19, enrolled during active disease. The CDR3 loop is CASSRESSTDTQYF. The DNA for the CDR3 is TGTGCCAGCAGTCGGGAGTCAAGCACAGATACGCAGTATTTT.